The 16 T cell receptor beta chains presented below share a single source sample, sequenced in a study of blood T cell repertoires in COVID-19. Repertoires were generated with immunoSEQ multiplex PCR, while TCRdb's copy carries only in-frame clones and drops some. The sample holds some 300,000 clones; about 85% are singletons and the top ten take 4.1%. Specimen: peripheral blood. These receptors were obtained from a woman aged 50 to 60 with active or convalescent COVID-19.

CDR3: CASSYSHGQGGQPQHF. Here the CDR3 DNA reads TGTGCCAGCAGTTACTCCCACGGACAGGGGGGCCAGCCCCAGCATTTT. The chain uses TRBV6-6 and TRBJ1-5; 10 bases match TRBD1. Germline V gene lookup returns CDR1 MNHNY and CDR2 SVGAGI (reference sequence). This CDR3 has 16 residues. V shed 0 bases and J 7 bases; nucleotides not matched to a gene: 6.

The V gene is TRBV15, the J gene TRBJ2-5, with 9 bases matching TRBD2. The CDR3 is 15 residues long. V shed 0 bases and J 4 bases; nucleotides not matched to a gene: 3. Germline lookup yields CDR1 LNHNV and CDR2 YYDKDF (reference sequence). This CDR3 reads CATSRDVRGGETQYF. In DNA, the CDR3 is TGTGCCACCAGCAGAGATGTGCGGGGGGGAGAGACCCAGTACTTC.

The genes are TRBV19 and TRBJ2-7; a weak D match, TRBD2 (6 bases). V was cut by 8 bases and J by 3 bases, with 8 bases left in between. Per the germline V gene, CDR1 is LNHDA and CDR2 is SQIVND (reference sequence). The CDR3 totals 11 residues. This chain's CDR3 is CASGLLYEQYF. CDR3 DNA: TGTGCCAGTGGACTACTCTACGAGCAGTACTTC. Together with reference TRBV19 and TRBJ2-7, the CDR3 gives the full variable domain: DGGITQSPKYLFRKEGQNVTLSCEQNLNHDAMYWYRQDPGQGLRLIYYSQIVNDFQKGDIAEGYSVSREKKESFPLTVTSAQKNPTAFYLCASGLLYEQYFGPGTRLTVT.

The chain couples TRBV28 to TRBJ1-6; D is ambiguous. The CDR3 consists of 15 residues. V lost 11 bases, J lost 7 bases, and 21 bases lay in between. The germline V gene has CDR1 MDHEN and CDR2 SYDVKM. This chain's CDR3 is CAGARAGLGNSPLHF. As DNA, the CDR3 is TGTGCCGGCGCTCGAGCGGGCCTTGGCAATTCACCCCTCCACTTT.

The rearrangement joins TRBV5-6 to TRBJ2-3; TRBD2 agrees at 11 bases. The germline gives CDR1 SGHDT, CDR2 YYEEEE. The CDR3 runs to 14 residues. V shed 4 bases and J 5 bases; nucleotides not matched to a gene: 3. The DNA of the CDR3 is TGTGCCAGCAGCCCCGGACTAGCGGGAGATACGCAGTATTTT. Translation gives CASSPGLAGDTQYF.

CDR3 region: CASNTGILNSPLHF. Written as DNA, the CDR3 is TGTGCCAGCAACACCGGGATACTGAATTCACCCCTCCACTTT. This chain uses TRBV6-5 with TRBJ1-6; D unclear. This CDR3 has 14 residues. Trimming took off 7 bases at V and 7 bases at J, with 14 bases between the two ends. CDR1 and CDR2 from the germline V gene are MNHEY and SVGAGI.

About this clone itself: The sample holds other DNA sequences that translate to the same CDR3. The chain recombines TRBV7-2 with TRBJ2-5, with TRBD2 matching 7 bases. CDR3 length: 14 amino acids. The ends lost 1 base at V and 5 bases at J; junction bases unmatched: 4. CDR1 is SGHTA, CDR2 FQGNSA, per germline. For the CDR3, the DNA is TGTGCCAGCAGCTTAGGAGCCGGGGGGGAGACCCAGTACTTC. Protein sequence: CASSLGAGGETQYF.

The chain joins TRBV2 to TRBJ2-7; a weak D match, TRBD1 (6 bases). V was pared by 10 bases and J by 2 bases, with 33 bases between. The germline V gene encodes CDR1 SNHLY and CDR2 FYNNEI. The length of the CDR3 is 19 residues. The CDR3: CATHPRNPTGTMKTYEQYF. The CDR3 nucleotides read TGTGCCACCCATCCCCGTAACCCGACCGGGACAATGAAAACCTACGAGCAGTACTTC.

This clone was recorded only once. The chain couples TRBV19 to TRBJ1-1, with D perhaps matching TRBD1 (5 bases). V was cut by 1 base and J by 8 bases, with 8 bases left in between. There are 12 residues in the CDR3. CDR1 and CDR2 from the germline V gene are LNHDA and SQIVND (reference sequence). This CDR3 reads CASSIGGLEAFF. The CDR3 DNA follows: TGTGCCAGTAGTATAGGGGGACTCGAAGCTTTCTTT.

The genes are TRBV4-1 and TRBJ2-7, with a tentative D call TRBD1 (5 bases). This CDR3 has 17 residues. Per the germline V gene, CDR1 is MGHRA and CDR2 is YSYEKL. With 3 bases removed from V and 0 bases from J, the gap between germline ends came to 18 bases. As DNA, the CDR3 is TGCGCCAGCAGCCACGGTCTGGGGCCCGCGAACTCCTACGAGCAGTACTTC. This codes for CASSHGLGPANSYEQYF.

This clone has a single count. The rearrangement joins TRBV18 to TRBJ2-5; 9 bases align to TRBD1. Germline CDR1 reads KGHSH; CDR2 reads LQKENI. J was trimmed by 5 bases and V by 6 bases; bases with no gene match: 4. The CDR3 is made up of 13 amino acids. In DNA form, the CDR3 reads TGTGCCAGCTCCGGACAGGGGCCGGAGACCCAGTACTTC. Protein product: CASSGQGPETQYF.

The V call is TRBV7-9, the J call TRBJ1-3; TRBD1 might be the D (5 bases). Looked up from germline, CDR1 is SEHNR and CDR2 is FQNEAQ (reference sequence). Trimming cost V 6 bases and J 0 bases, with 21 bases left between them. CDR3 length: 18 residues. This CDR3 is CASRQGEEGLGSGNTIYF. The CDR3 DNA reads as TGTGCCAGCAGACAAGGGGAAGAGGGACTCGGCTCTGGAAACACCATATATTTT.

The chain joins TRBV28 to TRBJ1-2, with D hard to call. V was trimmed by 6 bases and J by 4 bases, leaving 6 bases between them. Germline V gene lookup returns CDR1 MDHEN and CDR2 SYDVKM. CDR3 size: 11 residues. As DNA, the CDR3 is TGTGCCAGCAGGGAGGTCTATGGCTACACCTTC. Translating gives CASREVYGYTF.

Only a few counts were recorded for this clone. The chain couples TRBV5-1 to TRBJ1-1; D call uncertain. Germline V gene data show CDR1 as SGHRS and CDR2 as YFSETQ. Trimming left V 0 bases short and J 1 base short, with 7 bases between. The length of the CDR3 is 14 residues. The CDR3 here is CASSLETPNTEAFF. DNA for the CDR3: TGCGCCAGCAGCTTGGAAACTCCGAACACTGAAGCTTTCTTT.

This clone was counted a single time. This chain uses TRBV19 with TRBJ2-1; a possible D gene is TRBD2 (5 bases). Trimming removed 10 bases at V and 3 bases at J, with 10 bases between. Germline CDR1 LNHDA, CDR2 SQIVND (reference sequence). The CDR3 runs 12 residues. This CDR3 is CATAAVYNEQFF. The CDR3 nucleotides are TGTGCCACCGCAGCGGTCTACAATGAGCAGTTCTTC.

J is TRBJ1-2 and V is TRBV6-5; D remains ambiguous. CDR3 size: 15 residues. Looked up from germline, CDR1 is MNHEY and CDR2 is SVGAGI. The V end was cut by 2 bases, the J end by 4 bases, with 14 bases between. The DNA of the CDR3 is TGTGCCAGCAGTTACAGCGAGGCGCTTAGCTATGGCTACACCTTC. It yields the protein CASSYSEALSYGYTF.